This entry lists 12 T cell receptor beta chains sequenced from one sample in a study of response to subunit inactivated influenza vaccine. TCRdb re-derived calls from the RT-PCR reads in MiXCR, one entry per CDR3 protein. The repertoire includes 490,000 or so distinct CDR3 sequences, approximately 7.6% of them detected once, and around 13% sits in the top ten. This specimen was PBMCs from blood, taken about 24 months after vaccination. These receptors all stem from a man aged 50 to 75 who received an inactivated influenza vaccine.

This clonotype came up a few times. The chain is built from TRBV7-2 and TRBJ2-3, with D unresolved. Germline CDR1 reads SGHTA; CDR2 reads FQGNSA. The CDR3 covers 16 residues. V dropped 5 bases and J dropped 3 bases, with 18 bases sitting between them. Here the CDR3 reads CASSPQHMGGTDTQYF. The CDR3, as DNA: TGTGCCAGCAGCCCCCAACATATGGGTGGTACAGATACGCAGTATTTT.

This clonotype was observed many times. This chain joins TRBV12-3 or TRBV12-4 and TRBJ1-2; 8 bases are shared with TRBD1. V gave up 5 bases and J gave up 7 bases; unmatched junction bases: 3. CDR3 length: 12 residues. The CDR3 spells CASSGDRTGYTF. CDR3 DNA: TGTGCCAGCAGTGGGGACAGGACTGGCTACACCTTC.

The rearrangement joins TRBV20-1 to TRBJ2-1; 11 positions match TRBD2. The CDR3 runs to 17 residues. Germline trimming cut 0 bases from V and 8 bases from J; bases unmatched to any gene: 12. The germline V gene encodes CDR1 DFQATT and CDR2 SNEGSKA (reference sequence). The chain's CDR3 is CSARDPITSGGGYEQFF. The CDR3 DNA follows: TGCAGTGCTAGAGACCCAATAACTAGCGGGGGAGGGTATGAGCAGTTCTTC.

The genes are TRBV18 and TRBJ2-3; possibly TRBD2 for D (5 bases). The CDR3 extends over 14 amino acids. Per germline, CDR1 KGHSH and CDR2 LQKENI. Trimming left V 0 bases short and J 8 bases short, with 12 bases between. Here the CDR3 DNA reads TGTGCCAGCTCACCACCAGGGAGTCGCCTTACGCAGTATTTT. As protein: CASSPPGSRLTQYF.

The chain is built from TRBV4-2 and TRBJ2-7; no reliable D call. There are 13 residues in the CDR3. Germline values: CDR1 LGHNA, CDR2 YNFKEQ. The V end was cut by 3 bases, the J end by 7 bases, with 13 bases between. The CDR3 coding sequence is TGTGCCAGCAGCCAGACGGTTCGGAAGGAGCAGTACTTC. This encodes CASSQTVRKEQYF.

There are a few counts of this clonotype. The chain recombines TRBV12-3 or TRBV12-4 with TRBJ1-6, with 7 bases lining up with TRBD1. This CDR3 region has 20 residues. V shed 5 bases, J shed 0 bases, and the junction held 16 bases outside the gene matches. CDR3 in amino acids: CASSPTGVASTSSYNSPLHF. CDR3 coding DNA: TGTGCCAGCAGTCCAACAGGGGTAGCGTCCACAAGCTCCTATAATTCACCCCTCCACTTT.

The gene calls are TRBV20-1 and TRBJ1-5; no reliable D call. The CDR3 is made up of 13 amino acids. The germline V gene has CDR1 DFQATT and CDR2 SNEGSKA (reference sequence). The ends were cut back, 0 bases at V and 14 bases at J, with 17 bases in the middle. In DNA form, the CDR3 reads TGCAGTGCTAGAGACCCTCGGACCGGAGCCAAGCATTTT. Translated: CSARDPRTGAKHF.

Worth noting for this clonotype: Germline and junction disagree at one end, which may indicate a read error. This chain's CDR3 is CSARAVGGSNEKLIF. CDR3 nucleotides: TGCAGTGCTAGGGCCGTCGGGGGGAGTAATGAAAAACTGATTTTT. This chain links TRBV20-1 with TRBJ1-4; TRBD1 is a possible D gene (5 bases). The germline V gene has CDR1 DFQATT and CDR2 SNEGSKA (reference sequence). There are 15 residues in the CDR3.

This clonotype was recorded a few times. J is TRBJ2-5 and V is TRBV5-1, with D possibly TRBD1 on 7 matching bases. The CDR3 contains 15 residues. Deletions cut 0 bases from V and 4 bases from J, with 13 bases between. Germline CDR1 is SGHRS and CDR2 is YFSETQ. CDR3 sequence reads: CASSLVQGGRETQYF. CDR3 bases: TGCGCCAGCAGCTTGGTGCAGGGGGGAAGAGAGACCCAGTACTTC.

This clonotype was counted a few times. The genes are TRBV20-1 and TRBJ2-1, with 8 bases matching TRBD2. CDR1 and CDR2 (germline): DFQATT, SNEGSKA (reference sequence). This CDR3 has 16 residues. V was pared by 6 bases and J by 0 bases, with 10 bases of the junction left unmatched. CDR3 DNA sequence: TGCAGTGCAACCCCGAGGGCGGGGGGCTCCTACAATGAGCAGTTCTTC. This encodes CSATPRAGGSYNEQFF.

This clonotype was seen at least ten times. The rearrangement uses TRBV5-1 and TRBJ1-1; no clear D. CDR3 length equals 13 residues. Germline V gene lookup returns CDR1 SGHRS and CDR2 YFSETQ. V lost 5 bases and J lost 8, with 16 bases in between. CDR3 region: CASRAEGSREAFF. The CDR3 bases are TGCGCCAGCAGGGCGGAGGGAAGCAGAGAAGCTTTCTTT.

This clonotype has a handful of counts. The V and J genes are TRBV11-2 and TRBJ1-5; 9 bases line up with TRBD1. Germline CDR1 is SGHAT and CDR2 is FQNNGV. The V and J ends lost 5 bases and 6 bases, in that order; junction bases with no gene match: 8. The length of the CDR3 is 15 residues. CDR3 bases: TGTGCCAGCAGCCGTACAGGGGGCGCGGGTCAGCCCCAGCATTTT. Residues: CASSRTGGAGQPQHF.